This note documents a single T cell receptor beta chain sequence. Its antigen is not known. The CDR3 has 15 amino acids. V was clipped by 3 bases and J by 5 bases, with 16 bases between them. Germline V gene data show CDR1 as KGHSH and CDR2 as LQKENI. This sample stems from a study of vaccination effects on CD4 cells after COVID-19. Assay: immunoSEQ multiplex PCR; the TCRdb copy retains only in-frame clones and omits some. The top ten clones hold more than 12% of a sample with around 46,000 clones, 74% of them seen once. Study-level points and caveats: Late in the post-vaccination period, infection-induced and vaccine-induced clones underwent marked clonal contraction. In healthy vaccinees, only 1 of 255 vaccine-induced clones cross-reacted with common cold coronaviruses.

Sequencing was preceded by expansion of antigen-specific CD4+ T cells with viral peptide pools in the ViraFEST assay. CD4+ T cells were isolated after around ten days of culture. BNT162b2 vaccine or mRNA-1273 vaccine was given to participants in two doses. Previously uninfected by SARS-CoV-2, the vaccine recipients also showed negative nucleocapsid antibodies. Some 2 million PBMC were placed in each well, which was supplemented with approximately 9.2 IU/ml IL-2 and 7.5 to 10 ug/ml peptides. The material was CD4+ T cells from PBMCs cultured with HCoV-OC43 spike peptides, obtained after COVID-19 vaccination. Subset reported: HCoV-OC43 spike overlapping peptide pool stimulation. This rearrangement joins TRBV18 to TRBJ2-5; D is ambiguous. The source is a human donor who received a COVID-19 vaccine. CDR3: CASSPRPPGRETQYF. CDR3 nucleotide sequence: TGTGCCAGCTCACCCCGCCCCCCGGGCCGGGAGACCCAGTACTTC.